This note documents a single T cell receptor beta chain sequence. Its specificity is not known. The data derive from a study of Graves' ophthalmopathy and Graves' hyperthyroidism. Whole-study context: Blood was drawn at initial diagnosis, before any treatment.

As the template, RNA transcripts were used to amplify TCR beta CDR3 regions. Second-round multiplex PCR came after a first-round RT-PCR that employed HTBI primers. Each CDR3 protein gets one entry after TCRdb re-called the multiplex PCR reads with MiXCR. The data contain some 240,000 distinct CDR3 sequences, 45% of them singletons. Study conclusions and caveats: Most expanded clonotypes from thyroid (those above 0.001 frequency) were also found in blood.

This CDR3 has 14 residues. Trimming took 2 bases from V and 4 from J; bases not matched to a gene: 3. Germline CDR1 is MNHNY and CDR2 is SVGAGI (reference sequence). Sequencing input: peripheral blood. This chain links TRBV6-6 with TRBJ2-5; TRBD2 agrees at 8 bases. This clonotype was obtained from an adult man with Graves' ophthalmopathy. The CDR3 sequence: CASSYGLAGETQYF. For the CDR3, the DNA is TGTGCCAGCAGTTACGGACTAGCTGGAGAGACCCAGTACTTC.